One sample yielded the 15 T cell receptor beta chains listed below, sequenced in a study of vaccination and CD4 T cells after COVID-19. The Oncomine TCR Beta short-read assay was applied to DNA of cultured CD4+ T cells. TCRdb analysed the PCR reads with MiXCR anew, one entry per CDR3 protein. The sample has roughly 3,600 distinct CDR3 sequences; about 15% are singletons. Treatment indicated: roughly 10-day PBMC culture with coronavirus spike peptide pools or control peptides (ViraFEST assay). Their target antigens are unknown. Source material: CD4+ T cells from blood, cultured in vitro. These receptors were collected from a human donor who had recovered from COVID-19.

This clonotype was counted a few times. The chain has TRBV6-1 and TRBJ1-1; unclear D gene. This CDR3 has 14 residues. V lost 5 bases, J lost 1 base, and 11 bases lay in between. Germline assignment: CDR1 MNHNS and CDR2 SASEGT. The CDR3 DNA sequence: TGTGCCAGCAGTCAACTATCAAGGAACACTGAAGCTTTCTTT. Protein: CASSQLSRNTEAFF.

In its sample, this clonotype is medium-sized (0.01 to 0.1%). The chain is built from TRBV7-2 and TRBJ1-1; D may be TRBD1 (5 bases). The CDR3 runs 14 residues. V lost 3 bases and J 5 bases, leaving 13 bases between the germline ends. From germline, CDR1 is SGHTA and CDR2 FQGNSA. CDR3 in DNA: TGTGCCAGCAGCTTGTCACCCCGGGGGACTGAAGCTTTCTTT. Protein product: CASSLSPRGTEAFF.

This clonotype was found a few times. This chain uses TRBV25-1 with TRBJ2-5, with 9 bases that match TRBD1. Trimming at V came to 5 bases and at J to 0 bases, leaving 13 bases not matched to a gene. CDR1 MGHDK and CDR2 SYGVNS come from the germline V gene. The CDR3 spans 18 residues. CDR3 coding DNA: TGTGCCAGCAGTCTTCGGGACAGGGCCTCGGGGTACCAAGAGACCCAGTACTTC. Protein sequence: CASSLRDRASGYQETQYF.

The chain uses TRBV29-1 and TRBJ2-1, with 11 bases that match TRBD2. J was trimmed by 12 bases and V by 3 bases; bases with no gene match: 13. The germline V gene has CDR1 SQVTM and CDR2 ANQGSEA. This CDR3 contains 15 residues. CDR3 in amino acids: CSVDPETSGDGGQFF. In DNA form, the CDR3 reads TGCAGCGTTGATCCCGAGACTAGCGGGGACGGGGGGCAGTTCTTC.

The CDR3 nucleotides read TGTGCCAGCAGCTTGACGCCCAGCACAGATACGCAGTATTTT. Its protein is CASSLTPSTDTQYF. The chain carries TRBV11-3 and TRBJ2-3; no clear D. CDR1 is SGHNT and CDR2 is YENEEA in the germline V gene. V was cut by 3 bases and J by 0 bases, with 7 bases left in between. This CDR3 region has 14 residues.

The chain combines TRBV14 with TRBJ2-2; 8 bases line up with TRBD1. This CDR3 spans 17 amino acids. V lost 2 bases and J lost 1; bases outside the gene matches: 6. The germline V gene has CDR1 SGHDN and CDR2 FVKESK. In nucleotides, the CDR3 is TGTGCCAGCAGCCAAATAACAGGACAGGGGAACACCGGGGAGCTGTTTTTT. Translated, it gives CASSQITGQGNTGELFF. The full variable domain, completed using reference TRBV14 and TRBJ2-2, is EAGVTQFPSHSVIEKGQTVTLRCDPISGHDNLYWYRRVMGKEIKFLLHFVKESKQDESGMPNNRFLAERTGGTYSTLKVQPAELEDSGVYFCASSQITGQGNTGELFFGEGSRLTVL.

A few counts support this clonotype. V and J are TRBV6-1 and TRBJ2-3; 8 nucleotides align to TRBD1. The CDR3 contains 15 residues. Germline lookup yields CDR1 MNHNS and CDR2 SASEGT. The J segment lost 1 base and the V segment lost 6 bases, leaving 6 bases of the junction unmatched. The CDR3 here is CASSVQGGGTDTQYF. CDR3 nucleotide sequence: TGTGCCAGCAGCGTACAGGGGGGCGGCACAGATACGCAGTATTTT.

A few counts support this clonotype. The rearrangement joins TRBV10-2 to TRBJ1-1, with D unclear. CDR1 and CDR2 from the germline V gene are WSHSY and SAAADI. V was clipped by 0 bases and J by 1 base, with 9 bases between them. The CDR3 has 15 residues. Written as DNA, the CDR3 is TGCGCCAGCAGTGAGTCCTGGGCGGCGAACACTGAAGCTTTCTTT. It codes for CASSESWAANTEAFF.

This clonotype is termed large. This chain connects TRBV7-8 to TRBJ2-7, with D possibly being TRBD2 (6 bases). The CDR3 runs to 15 residues. Between the trimmed V and J ends, which lost 0 bases and 1 base, there was a span of 10 bases. Germline-derived CDR1 and CDR2 are SGHVS and FQNEAQ. CDR3 residues: CASSLAEGLSYEQYF. CDR3 bases: TGTGCCAGCAGCTTAGCGGAGGGCTTATCCTACGAGCAGTACTTC.

This clonotype has more than one count but fewer than ten. This chain joins TRBV25-1 and TRBJ2-3; possible D gene TRBD2, 6 bases. Trimming stripped 2 bases from V and 0 bases from J, with 12 bases between. Germline CDR1 and CDR2: MGHDK and SYGVNS. CDR3 size: 16 residues. CDR3 coding DNA: TGTGCCAGCAGTGAAGGAGGGTTTACTAGCACAGATACGCAGTATTTT. Protein product: CASSEGGFTSTDTQYF.

This clonotype occurred a few times. The chain uses TRBV12-3 or TRBV12-4 and TRBJ1-2; TRBD1 agrees at 8 bases. The CDR3 spans 13 residues. V dropped 7 bases and J dropped 9; count of bases not matched to a gene: 10. CDR3 amino acids: CASKQGGGSSYTF. As DNA, the CDR3 is TGTGCCAGCAAACAGGGGGGGGGTAGTAGCTACACCTTC.

By sample share, this clonotype is medium-sized (0.01 to 0.1%). This chain joins TRBV21-1 and TRBJ1-2; the table's D call, TRBD1, was not checked against the DNA. TRBV21-1 is marked as a pseudogene. The CDR3 length is 13 residues. The CDR3 is CASSKPDRSGYTF. CDR3 in DNA: TGTGCCAGCAGCAAACCGGACAGGTCAGGCTACACCTTC.

There are a few counts of this clonotype. The V and J genes are TRBV4-1 and TRBJ2-1, with 12 bases matching TRBD2. Trimming cost V 2 bases and J 5 bases; bases outside gene matches: 4. CDR3 length: 16 amino acids. The V gene's germline CDR1 is MGHRA and CDR2 YSYEKL. CDR3 nucleotides: TGCGCCAGCAGCCAATCGTCTAGCGGGGGGGACAATGAGCAGTTCTTC. It translates to CASSQSSSGGDNEQFF.

This clonotype was detected a few times. The chain uses TRBV12-3 or TRBV12-4 and TRBJ2-7; possibly TRBD2 for D (5 bases). This CDR3 comprises 15 residues. V lost 2 bases and J lost 4, with 15 bases in between. CDR3 region: CASSLWAPGIYEQYF. CDR3 in DNA: TGTGCCAGCAGTTTATGGGCGCCGGGAATTTACGAGCAGTACTTC.

This chain uses TRBV7-9 with TRBJ1-4; 7 bases line up with TRBD1. The CDR3 is 13 amino acids. Germline V lookup: CDR1 SEHNR, CDR2 FQNEAQ (reference sequence). CDR3 in amino acids: CAGSTGLGEKLFF. CDR3 coding DNA: TGTGCAGGCTCGACAGGGTTGGGCGAAAAACTGTTTTTT.